This T cell receptor (beta chain) was sequenced for a study of T cells after yellow fever vaccination (dated by TCRdb to about 2019). As for the study more broadly: The SMART-Seq v4 Ultra Low Input RNA kit was used to prepare libraries from fractions with low cell numbers. Two healthy male donors, one aged 18 to 30 and one aged 30 to 40 years, were included in the cohort. To follow T-cell clones before and after both primary and booster YFV17D yellow fever vaccination, bulk TCR alpha and beta repertoires underwent longitudinal sequencing. Blood was collected at multiple timepoints before and after primary and secondary immunization, and bulk PBMC replicates and cell subsets were isolated.

On the study overall, not on this receptor specifically: Computational filtering was needed because FACS-sorted repertoires could contain abundant contaminating clonotypes from the bulk population. Most clones expanded after primary vaccination were re-detected after the booster (approximately 96% of CD4 and roughly 85% of CD8), suggesting broad memory maintenance. A small share of clonotypes occurred in both CD4 and CD8 compartments, likely arising from convergent recombination. Because the study included only a couple of donors, the extent to which the findings can be generalized is limited. The secondary T-cell response was weaker than the primary response but faster, peaking on day 5 instead of day 15.

V lost 4 bases and J lost 5 bases; the stretch between them is 17 bases long. The CDR3 measures 15 amino acids from cysteine to phenylalanine. CDR3 DNA is the only sequence kept; it has 45 bases, read in frame from the first base. For this clonotype: It has no known antigen specificity. Base quality data are lacking; no much larger clone is found one base away.

What this sample's treatment or condition label stands for: live attenuated yellow fever vaccine strain. PBMCs were isolated from peripheral blood using a standard Ficoll-Paque protocol. Dynabeads CD4 and CD8 positive selection kits were used to isolate the CD4 and CD8 T-cell fractions. TriZol was used to extract RNA from bulk PBMCs, from CD4 and CD8 fractions, and from dextramer-positive and dextramer-negative fractions. TCRdb shows the sequencer as Illumina NovaSeq 6000. TCR cDNA was synthesized by 5'RACE template switching, which introduced a universal primer site and unique molecular identifiers. cDNA synthesis was primed from both the TCR alpha and TCR beta constant segments. Two PCR steps were used to amplify libraries, with sample barcodes and sequencing adapters being added in the second step. Sequencing of the libraries was done on either Illumina HiSeq 2500 (2x100 bp) or NovaSeq (2x150 bp). The authors' pipeline ran thus. Demultiplexing of reads and collapsing into UMI consensus sequences were performed with MIGEC, and V(D)J alignment was carried out with MiXCR. Using edgeR on replicate PBMC samples, clonotypes were called vaccine-responding if FDR was below 0.01 and the log2 fold change was above 5 up to day 15. CD4 or CD8 identity was assigned to each bulk clonotype according to whether the clonotype was present at higher abundance in the sequenced CD4 repertoire or the sequenced CD8 repertoire. The raw public reads went through TCRdb reprocessing: fastp at Q25, MiXCR clone calling, in-frame beta chains kept. Entries that share a CDR3 protein sequence are merged under the most common genes and DNA. It is TCRdb's table, rather than the study itself, that gives the V and J calls and clone size. This sample gives 150,000 to 200,000 distinct CDR3 sequences in total; around 10% of them show up just once. 30% to 45% of the sample rests with the top ten.

The material was CD8+ T cells sorted from PBMCs, obtained 15 days after the yellow fever booster vaccination. Here the chain combines TRBV12-3 or TRBV12-4 and TRBJ2-5, and the D gene may be TRBD2, 5 bases matching. The source of this sequence is a young man who received the YFV17D yellow fever vaccine. CDR3 reads: CASSSSGAAQETQYF. The nucleotides read TGTGCCAGCAGTTCCAGCGGAGCCGCCCAGGAGACCCAGTACTTC.